This TCR beta chain derives from a study of T-cell reconstitution after alpha-beta-depleted transplantation in children. Study results and caveats: Where alpha-beta T cells came from about two months after transplant was reportedly several hundred expanded graft clones.

About this clonotype: Its antigen is not known.

Unique molecular identifiers were used to barcode this TCRbeta library. TCRdb re-called the PCR reads with MiXCR, one entry per CDR3 protein. The sample gives some 290,000 distinct CDR3 sequences, 23% of which show up once; approximately 11% is in the top ten. The CDR3 spans 16 residues. Trimming removed 1 base at V and 2 bases at J, with 15 bases between. Germline V lookup: CDR1 MGHRA, CDR2 YSYEKL. The sample consisted of PBMCs, mostly from graft donor cells, taken 180 days after TCRalphabeta/CD19-depleted stem cell transplant. This sequence joins TRBV4-1 and TRBJ2-7; D unresolved. This TCR was sampled from a male patient between 10 and 17 years old who had a stem cell transplant for acute lymphoblastic leukemia, so the T cells may come from the graft donor. The CDR3 DNA sequence: TGCGCCAGCAGCCAAGGTGTCGGACCGATGGCCTACGAGCAGTACTTC. As protein: CASSQGVGPMAYEQYF.